Here is one T cell receptor (beta chain) with its context. Individuals aged roughly 18 to 100 years were recruited from approximately 22 US areas. Cohort placement rested on clinical history that participants reported themselves. Symptom resolution, clearance, or two negative PCRs marked the recovered donors of Cohort 3. The data were taken from a study of blood T cell repertoires in COVID-19. Study details: Whether acute or convalescent, the COVID-19 samples came from the United States, Italy and Spain.

The CDR3 loop spans 14 amino acids. Per germline, CDR1 MNHEY and CDR2 SVGAGI. With V trimmed by 6 bases and J by 0 bases, 3 bases remained unmatched. Only in-frame clones appear in the TCRdb table, and some are missing; sequencing was by immunoSEQ multiplex PCR. The table has 190,000 or so clones, roughly 88% seen once. The sample taken for sequencing was PBMCs or T cells enriched from blood (not recorded which). The TCR sequence derives from a woman aged 25-40 years who had recovered from COVID-19. This chain connects TRBV6-5 to TRBJ1-1; 8 positions match TRBD1. The CDR3 here is CASRRTGMNTEAFF. DNA of the CDR3: TGTGCCAGCAGACGGACAGGGATGAACACTGAAGCTTTCTTT.